This TCR beta chain was recorded in a study of control samples from healthy donors and cancer patients. Clones were sequenced by immunoSEQ multiplex PCR, and TCRdb holds only the in-frame ones, with some missing. This sample carries over 40,000 clones, roughly 86% of them seen once, and the ten largest clones take around 40%. CDR1 and CDR2 (germline): MNHEY, SVGAGI. Between the trimmed V and J ends, which lost 2 bases and 7 bases, there was a span of 6 bases. CDR3 size: 13 residues. The sample taken for sequencing was PBMCs. The clonotype comes from a man between 45 and 60 years old with head and neck cancer. The V call is TRBV6-5, the J call TRBJ1-6, with a possible D match to TRBD1 (5 bases). CDR3 amino acids: CASSYGANSPLHF. The CDR3 DNA reads as TGTGCCAGCAGTTACGGGGCGAATTCACCCCTCCACTTT.